Sequencing of this T cell receptor (beta chain) was carried out in a study of CD8 T cells in Susac syndrome. Only one count was recorded for this clonotype. Its antigen is unknown. Germline CDR1 SQVTM, CDR2 ANQGSEA. The CDR3 covers 13 residues. V shed 6 bases and J shed 8 bases, with 17 bases lying between them. Whole-study findings and limits: TCR sequencing and HLA analysis covered a relatively small number of individuals.

It was with random hexamers that 0.5 to 1 ug RNA was reverse transcribed. The amplification used immunoSEQ multiplex PCR on TCR beta CDR3; it spanned 54 Vbeta and 13 Jbeta. TCRdb re-called the immunoSEQ multiplex PCR reads through MiXCR, storing one row per CDR3 protein. Of about 200,000 distinct CDR3 sequences in the sample, about 95% were seen once. TCR beta sequences were obtained from blood CD8+ and CD4+ T cells. TEMRA cells were FACS-enriched, while CD8+ and CD4+ T cells were negatively isolated. Source material: CD4+ T cells from PBMCs. This sequence originates from a human donor with multiple sclerosis. The V gene is TRBV29-1, the J gene TRBJ1-3, with D possibly TRBD1 on 5 matching bases. The CDR3: CSVQKGTGDTIYF. The CDR3, as DNA: TGCAGCGTCCAAAAGGGGACGGGGGACACCATATATTTT.